These 30 T cell receptor delta chains originate from one sample sequenced in a study of delta chain sequences of gamma delta T cells. TCRdb reanalysed the 5' RACE reads via CATT. The table has around 2,800 delta-chain clones, less than 6% seen once. Material: either unsorted cells or a sorted T cell fraction (not recorded which). All receptors derive from a human donor in good health.

There are a few counts of this clone. TCRdb records a much larger clone's protein for this DNA, with a difference at residue 11 that likely arises from a read error; the protein given is the translation of the DNA. The chain recombines TRDV2 with TRDJ3; 13 nucleotides align to TRDD3. Germline trimming cut 2 bases from V and 0 bases from J; bases unmatched to any gene: 6. Germline V gene sequence: CDR1 GEAIGNYY, CDR2 EKD. This CDR3 contains 20 residues. CDR3 coding DNA: TGTGCCTGTGACAAAGTACTGGGGGATACGTGCTCCTGGGACACCCGACAGATGTTTTTC. This encodes CACDKVLGDTCSWDTRQMFF.

This clone is medium-sized by share. The chain carries TRDV1 and TRDJ2; D gene unclear. Germline V gene data show CDR1 as TSWWSYY and CDR2 as QGS. This CDR3 is 13 amino acids long. Trimming removed 4 bases at V and 12 bases at J, with 15 bases between. As DNA, the CDR3 is TGTGCTCTTGGGGTGGCGATATTCCCGGAACTCTTCTTT. Its protein is CALGVAIFPELFF.

There are a few counts of this clone. The V gene was left uncalled, and the J gene is TRDJ1; the D segment call TRDD3 is taken from the table without a DNA check. There are 25 residues in the CDR3. The chain's CDR3 is CSGINAEFAPLVSWGMGDTDDKLIF. As DNA, the CDR3 is TGCAGTGGTATCAACGCAGAGTTTGCTCCTCTTGTATCTTGGGGAATGGGGGATACTGACGATAAACTCATCTTT.

This clone has only a few counts. CDR3 amino acids: CACDTVGTYPLKLIF. The CDR3 DNA sequence: TGTGCCTGTGACACCGTTGGGACCTACCCCCTTAAACTCATCTTT. The chain links TRDV2 to TRDJ1; tentatively, D is TRDD2 (5 bases). The CDR3 extends over 15 amino acids. Deletions cut 0 bases from V and 7 bases from J, with 17 bases between. In germline, CDR1 is GEAIGNYY, CDR2 EKD.

Judged by abundance, this clone is medium-sized (0.01 to 0.1%). The V call is TRDV1, the J call TRDJ1; D not certain. Germline loops: CDR1 TSWWSYY, CDR2 QGS. V lost 3 bases, J lost 3 bases, and 8 bases lay in between. The CDR3 contains 13 residues. CDR3 DNA: TGTGCTCTTGGGGATCGGTACCCCGATAAACTCATCTTT. As protein: CALGDRYPDKLIF.

The table lists this clone with a few counts. The chain recombines TRDV1 with TRDJ1; 13 bases map to TRDD3. The CDR3 runs 21 residues. J lost 4 bases, V lost 4 bases, and 21 bases had no gene match. Germline assignment: CDR1 TSWWSYY and CDR2 QGS. CDR3 bases: TGTGCTCTTGGGGGGCTACCCGCGCGCCGAAACTGGGGGATACGTTTCGATAAACTCATCTTT. Translated: CALGGLPARRNWGIRFDKLIF.

This clone was observed many times. The chain carries TRDV1 and TRDJ1; the D gene is possibly TRDD1 (5 bases). Germline CDR1 is TSWWSYY and CDR2 is QGS. V was pared by 4 bases and J by 2 bases, with 11 bases between. This CDR3 is 14 amino acids long. CDR3 in DNA: TGTGCTCTTGGGGCGGAAATGGGAACCGATAAACTCATCTTT. Translation: CALGAEMGTDKLIF.

This clone was detected only a few times. A read error likely explains why the TCRdb protein, taken from a much larger clone, differs from this DNA's translation at residue 8; the protein shown is translated from the DNA. The chain combines TRDV2 with TRDJ1; 7 positions agree with TRDD3. Germline lookup yields CDR1 GEAIGNYY and CDR2 EKD. The CDR3 length is 19 residues. Trimming removed 0 bases from V and 3 bases from J; junction bases left unmatched: 18. The CDR3 DNA follows: TGTGCCTGTGACACCCTCCTTGCTGGGGGCAATGAGGGAGCCGATAAACTCATCTTT. It specifies CACDTLLAGGNEGADKLIF.

The sample holds a few counts of this clone. The protein held in TCRdb is that of a much larger clone and does not match this DNA's translation at residue 5, likely because of a read error; the protein shown is translated from the DNA. The V and J genes are TRDV2 and TRDJ2; 13 bases are a match to TRDD3. CDR3 length: 18 residues. Looked up from germline, CDR1 is GEAIGNYY and CDR2 is EKD. V lost 3 bases and J lost 3; bases outside the gene matches: 9. In DNA, the CDR3 is TGTGCCTGTGACCCCTTACTGGGGGATACGCGTGTGACAGCACAACTCTTCTTT. It is translated as CACDPLLGDTRVTAQLFF.

This clone occurred many times. CDR3 in DNA: TGTGCCTGTGACAAGCTGGGGTCCTACACCGATAAACTCATCTTT. It specifies CACDKLGSYTDKLIF. The V gene is TRDV2, the J gene TRDJ1, with a possible D match to TRDD3 (6 bases). In germline, CDR1 is GEAIGNYY, CDR2 EKD. Trimming removed 2 bases from V and 0 bases from J, with 12 bases in between. CDR3 length: 15 residues.

The chain combines TRDV1 with TRDJ1; tentative D call: TRDD2 (5 bases). V dropped 0 bases and J dropped 0 bases, with 32 bases sitting between them. CDR1 and CDR2 (germline): TSWWSYY, QGS. CDR3 size: 23 residues. The CDR3 nucleotides are TGTGCTCTTGGGGAACTCCATAAACCACGTTACGACTTCCCCCAATCGTACACCGATAAACTCATCTTT. Its protein is CALGELHKPRYDFPQSYTDKLIF.

By its share, this clone is large. This chain links TRDV2 with TRDJ2, with TRDD3 matching 7 bases. The germline CDR1 and CDR2 sequences are GEAIGNYY and EKD. J was trimmed by 3 bases and V by 3 bases; bases with no gene match: 15. CDR3 size: 18 residues. The CDR3 coding sequence is TGTGCCTGTGACCCGGTTCTAGTTGGGGGACAAGTGACAGCACAACTCTTCTTT. It specifies CACDPVLVGGQVTAQLFF.

The chain employs TRDV2 and TRDJ1; 8 positions match TRDD3. This CDR3 spans 18 amino acids. V was clipped by 2 bases and J by 0 bases; unmatched bases: 13. Germline V gene lookup returns CDR1 GEAIGNYY and CDR2 EKD. This CDR3 reads CACDRLGTGGEYTDKLIF. The CDR3 DNA is TGTGCCTGTGACAGATTAGGTACTGGGGGGGAGTACACCGATAAACTCATCTTT.

By share of the sample, this clone is medium-sized (0.01 to 0.1%). The same CDR3 is also encoded by other DNA sequences in this sample. The rearrangement links TRDV2 to TRDJ1; 8 bases match TRDD3. Losses at the gene ends were 1 base for V and 0 bases for J; bases not matched to a gene: 3. The CDR3 totals 15 residues. CDR1 is GEAIGNYY, CDR2 EKD, per germline. For the CDR3, the DNA is TGTGCCTGTGACACACTGGGGGTTTACACCGATAAACTCATCTTT. Translated, it gives CACDTLGVYTDKLIF.

In this sample, this clone turned up a few times. The TCRdb protein, from a much larger clone, departs from this DNA's translation at residue 13, likely by read error; the protein shown derives from the DNA. The chain uses TRDV2 and TRDJ3; weak D call: TRDD3 (5 bases). The CDR3 consists of 22 residues. From germline, CDR1 is GEAIGNYY and CDR2 EKD. Trimming stripped 0 bases from V and 0 bases from J, with 23 bases between. The CDR3 sequence: CACDTAGGPRGPGSWDTRQMFF. CDR3 sequence (DNA): TGTGCCTGTGACACCGCCGGGGGGCCACGGGGCCCAGGCTCCTGGGACACCCGACAGATGTTTTTC.

This clone appeared many times. The rearrangement joins TRDV2 to TRDJ1, with unresolved D. Germline V gives CDR1 GEAIGNYY, CDR2 EKD. V dropped 0 bases and J dropped 2 bases, with 12 bases sitting between them. The CDR3 runs to 15 residues. Here the CDR3 reads CACDTVGVPTDKLIF. As DNA, the CDR3 is TGTGCCTGTGACACCGTCGGGGTTCCAACCGATAAACTCATCTTT.

In this sample, this clone turned up many times. V gene TRDV2 combines with J gene TRDJ3; 10 bases fit TRDD3. The CDR3 totals 20 residues. Germline V CDR1 and CDR2: GEAIGNYY, EKD. V lost 3 bases, J lost 1 base, and 11 bases stayed unmatched. CDR3 nucleotides: TGTGCCTGTGACTCTATACTGGGGGATGCCCCTTCCTGGGACACCCGACAGATGTTTTTC. It specifies CACDSILGDAPSWDTRQMFF.

The chain uses TRDV2 and TRDJ1; 12 bases match TRDD3. CDR3 length: 21 residues. Per the germline V gene, CDR1 is GEAIGNYY and CDR2 is EKD. Trimming took 0 bases from V and 0 from J; bases not matched to a gene: 16. CDR3 DNA: TGTGCCTGTGACACCTTAGGGTTACTGGGGGATACTCCACAGTACACCGATAAACTCATCTTT. This sequence encodes CACDTLGLLGDTPQYTDKLIF.

A word on this clone: The TCRdb protein comes from a much larger clone and disagrees with this DNA's translation at residue 15, likely due to a read error; the protein given here is derived from the DNA. This rearrangement joins TRDV2 to TRDJ1; 7 nucleotides align to TRDD3. The CDR3 sequence is 18 residues long. Per germline, CDR1 GEAIGNYY and CDR2 EKD. The DNA for the CDR3 is TGTGCCTGTGACACCGTACTTCGTACTGGGGAGCCCACCGATGAACTCATCTTT. It encodes CACDTVLRTGEPTDELIF.

This clone was seen ten or more times. The rearrangement uses TRDV2 and TRDJ1; 13 nucleotides match TRDD3. Germline V gene lookup returns CDR1 GEAIGNYY and CDR2 EKD. The length of the CDR3 is 17 residues. With 1 base clipped from V and 3 bases from J, the junction kept 7 bases outside the gene matches. CDR3 sequence: CACDTWVLGDTPDKLIF. CDR3 sequence (DNA): TGTGCCTGTGACACGTGGGTACTGGGGGATACGCCCGATAAACTCATCTTT.

By sample share, this clone is medium-sized. The genes are TRDV2 and TRDJ1; 7 bases match TRDD3. Germline values: CDR1 GEAIGNYY, CDR2 EKD. The CDR3 length is 18 residues. V lost 0 bases and J lost 1; bases outside the gene matches: 13. In DNA, the CDR3 is TGTGCCTGTGACACCGTACTTCGTACTGGGGAGCCCACCGATAAACTCATCTTT. Translation gives CACDTVLRTGEPTDKLIF.

A note on this clone: It is unclear where the CDR3 begins or ends on the DNA, so no DNA is shown, and the CDR3 is as TCRdb lists it. This chain connects TRDV1 to TRDJ1; no check of the table's D call, TRDD3, against the DNA was made. CDR1 TSWWSYY and CDR2 QGS come from the germline V gene. The CDR3 extends over 26 residues, inclusive of both ends. CDR3 loop: CALGSYYCACDTVTGGPGSRTDKLIF.

This clone is labeled large. With a far larger clone one base away, a read error is the likely cause. The chain is built from TRDV1 and TRDJ1; 13 bases fit TRDD3. From germline, CDR1 is TSWWSYY and CDR2 QGS. This CDR3 region has 23 residues. The chain's CDR3 is CAFGTTSYSYWGIRWSGGDKLIF. CDR3 in DNA: TGTGCTTTTGGGACTACTTCCTATTCATACTGGGGGATACGCTGGAGTGGGGGCGATAAACTCATCTTT.

By its share, this clone is medium-sized. The CDR3 sequence is CALGGLRPTANTDKLIF. CDR3 coding DNA: TGTGCTCTTGGGGGACTACGTCCTACTGCCAATACCGATAAACTCATCTTT. This rearrangement joins TRDV1 to TRDJ1; D perhaps matches TRDD2 (6 bases). The germline V gene encodes CDR1 TSWWSYY and CDR2 QGS. V lost 4 bases, J lost 2 bases, and 20 bases lay in between. The CDR3 covers 17 residues.

On this clone itself: The junction differs from germline at one of its ends, possibly a read error. This chain links TRDV2 with TRDJ1, with D maybe TRDD3 (6 bases). CDR1 is GEAIGNYY, CDR2 EKD, per germline. This CDR3 is built from 14 residues. This CDR3 reads CACDTMGATAKLIF. The CDR3 nucleotides are TGTGCCTGTGACACAATGGGGGCCACCGCTAAACTCATCTTT.

By share of the sample, this clone is medium-sized (0.01 to 0.1%). The J gene is TRDJ1, the V gene TRDV2, with a weak D call TRDD3 (5 bases). The CDR3 has 14 amino acids. Germline loops: CDR1 GEAIGNYY, CDR2 EKD. V was clipped by 0 bases and J by 4 bases, with 11 bases between them. CDR3 amino acids: CACDTVSTGDKLIF. For the CDR3, the DNA is TGTGCCTGTGACACCGTCTCAACTGGCGATAAACTCATCTTT.

The rearrangement joins TRDV1 to TRDJ1; D gene ambiguous. This CDR3 is built from 14 residues. Trimming took off 3 bases at V and 0 bases at J, with 8 bases between the two ends. CDR1 and CDR2 (germline): TSWWSYY, QGS. CDR3: CALGDLSYTDKLIF. The CDR3, as DNA: TGTGCTCTTGGGGACCTGTCGTACACCGATAAACTCATCTTT.

Of note for this clone: It is likely a read error: a sequence one base away is far more abundant. Within the sample, other DNA sequences also encode this same CDR3. The CDR3 here is CACDTLLTGGNEGADKLIF. The CDR3 nucleotides read TGTGCCTGTGACACCCTCCTTACTGGGGGCAATGAGGGAGCCGATAAGCTCATCTTT. The V and J genes are TRDV2 and TRDJ1; TRDD3 matches 8 bases. The germline V gene has CDR1 GEAIGNYY and CDR2 EKD. The CDR3 is made up of 19 amino acids.

No V gene call is available, although the J gene is TRDJ2; no DNA check was done on the table's D call, TRDD3. The CDR3 loop spans 28 amino acids. DNA for the CDR3: TGCTCGGGTGCTTTCTTGGGGGGTGTTTCATTGTGCCTTCCCGTTCGGAGGGGGATACGCTATATGACAGCACAACTCTTCTTT. Translating it yields CSGAFLGGVSLCLPVRRGIRYMTAQLFF.

The chain recombines TRDV2 with TRDJ3; D is ambiguous. The CDR3 covers 18 residues. Per germline, CDR1 GEAIGNYY and CDR2 EKD. V dropped 2 bases and J dropped 2 bases, with 15 bases sitting between them. DNA of the CDR3: TGTGCCTGTGACAGCGTACTCACACTTGCCTGGGACACCCGACAGATGTTTTTC. This encodes CACDSVLTLAWDTRQMFF.